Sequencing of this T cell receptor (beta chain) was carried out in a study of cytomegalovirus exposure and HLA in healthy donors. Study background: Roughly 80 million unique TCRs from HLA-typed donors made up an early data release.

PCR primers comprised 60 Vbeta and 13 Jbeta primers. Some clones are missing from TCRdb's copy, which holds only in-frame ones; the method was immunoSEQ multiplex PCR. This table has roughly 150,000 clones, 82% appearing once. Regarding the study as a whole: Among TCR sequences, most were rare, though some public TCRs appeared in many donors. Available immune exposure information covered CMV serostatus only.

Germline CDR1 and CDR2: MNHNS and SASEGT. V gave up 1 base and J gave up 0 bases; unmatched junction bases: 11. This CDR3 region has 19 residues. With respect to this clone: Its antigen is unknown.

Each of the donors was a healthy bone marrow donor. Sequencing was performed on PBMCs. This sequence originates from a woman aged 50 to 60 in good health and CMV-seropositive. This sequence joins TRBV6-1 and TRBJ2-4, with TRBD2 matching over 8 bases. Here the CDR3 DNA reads TGTGCCAGCAGTGAAGTGCTAGCGGGTAGCGGGGTAGCCAAAAACATTCAGTACTTC. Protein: CASSEVLAGSGVAKNIQYF.